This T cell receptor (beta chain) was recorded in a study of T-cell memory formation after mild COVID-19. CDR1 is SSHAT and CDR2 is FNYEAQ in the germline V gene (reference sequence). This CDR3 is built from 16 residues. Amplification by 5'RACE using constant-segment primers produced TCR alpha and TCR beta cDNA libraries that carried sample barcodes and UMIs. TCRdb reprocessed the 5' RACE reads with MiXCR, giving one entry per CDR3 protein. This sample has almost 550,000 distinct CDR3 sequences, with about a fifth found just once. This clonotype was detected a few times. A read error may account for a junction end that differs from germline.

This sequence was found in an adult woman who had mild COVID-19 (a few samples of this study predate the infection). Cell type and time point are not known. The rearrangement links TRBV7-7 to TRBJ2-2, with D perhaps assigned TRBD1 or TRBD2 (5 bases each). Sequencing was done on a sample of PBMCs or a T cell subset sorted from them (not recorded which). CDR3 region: CASSLVWDASTGELFF. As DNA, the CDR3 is TGTGCTAGCAGCTTAGTATGGGACGCGAGTACCGGGGAGCTGTTTTTT. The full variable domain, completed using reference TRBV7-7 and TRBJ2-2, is GAGVSQSPRYKVTKRGQDVTLRCDPISSHATLYWYQQALGQGPEFLTYFNYEAQPDKSGLPSDRFSAERPEGSISTLTIQRTEQRDSAMYRCASSLVWDASTGELFFGEGSRLTVL.